The present T cell receptor beta chain was sequenced within a study of cytomegalovirus exposure and HLA in healthy donors. Germline lookup yields CDR1 SEHNR and CDR2 FQNEAQ (reference sequence). This CDR3 comprises 14 residues. The ends were cut back, 1 base at V and 1 base at J, with 8 bases in the middle. 13 Jbeta primers and 60 Vbeta primers were used for the PCR. Some clones are missing from TCRdb's copy, which holds only in-frame ones; the method was immunoSEQ multiplex PCR. Among about 130,000 clones, about two thirds were seen once, and the ten largest hold about 3%. This sequence joins TRBV7-9 and TRBJ2-7, with D hard to call. Sequenced material: PBMCs. The origin of this receptor is a woman aged 55 to 70 in good health and CMV-seropositive. The CDR3 DNA reads TGTGCCAGCAGCTTAGACTCAGGATCCTACGAGCAGTACTTC. It codes for CASSLDSGSYEQYF.